This TCR beta chain was recorded in a study of blood T cell repertoires in COVID-19 (dated by TCRdb to the early 2020s). In the study overall: Samples from collaborators originated in the United States, Italy and Spain and spanned both the acute and convalescent phases of COVID-19. The dataset comprised deeply sampled blood TCRbeta repertoires from subjects exposed to, actively infected with, or recovered from COVID-19. The prospective study material was composed of cDNA or gDNA derived from T cells, B-cell-depleted T cells, or PBMCs. Samples were obtained from the ongoing ImmuneRACE study (first 160 participants) and from roughly 1,300 subjects provided by 6 global collaborators. The repertoires were released in a freely available public database intended as a resource for research on the immune response to SARS-CoV-2. HLA class I and class II types, where available, came from metadata supplied by the sample provider rather than from assay-based typing. Nearly every sample came with metadata listing a de-identified subject ID, COVID-19 status, age in years and sex.

Counted from cysteine to phenylalanine, this CDR3 has 14 amino acids. Only CDR3 DNA is held: 42 bases, read in frame from base 1. The germline ends are 8 bases apart after V is trimmed by 2 bases and J by 2 bases. From the germline V gene, CDR1 is SGHAT and CDR2 is FQNNGV. The immunoSEQ Assay, a bias-controlled multiplex PCR, was used to amplify TCRbeta CDR3 regions from genomic DNA. As for the authors' bioinformatics: The number of nucleated cells in each sample was estimated by amplification of reference gene primers within the assay. To quantify the absolute abundance of each unique TCRbeta CDR3 rearrangement, sequence reads were collapsed and filtered. Productive Simpson clonality was computed per sample as the square root of Simpson's diversity index over productive rearrangements. TCRdb holds this immuneACCESS table with in-frame rearrangements only. Some clones are missing; in checked studies, unresolved V genes explain under half, and the rest has no known cause. V and J calls and clone size come straight from that table; D and trimming were deduced from the DNA. The sample table records about 150,000 clones; roughly 84% of these occur just once. The ten top clones hold around 2.5% of the sample.

Whole blood was collected in K2EDTA tubes by collaborating institutions according to the institutions' own protocols. Collaborator samples were shipped for TCRbeta analysis as frozen whole blood, isolated PBMCs, or DNA extracted from either sample type. Notes on this clone: Its recognized antigen is unknown. Per-nucleotide qualities are absent, and no much larger clonotype sits a single base away.

Overall results and qualifications from the work: How much clinical and demographic metadata was included differed by source and by participant, and the metadata was provided uncurated.

The TCR sequence derives from a human donor with acute or convalescent COVID-19. The donor label of this sample is uncertain. Recombination linked TRBV11-2 to TRBJ2-3, with the D gene not clear enough to name. The sequenced sample was peripheral blood. In nucleotide form, the sequence is TGTGCCAGCAGCTTATCGCGTTCCACAGATACGCAGTATTTT. Translation gives CASSLSRSTDTQYF. The full variable domain, completed from the reference TRBV11-2 and TRBJ2-3 proteins outside the CDR3, reads EAGVAQSPRYKIIEKRQSVAFWCNPISGHATLYWYQQILGQGPKLLIQFQNNGVVDDSQLPKDRFSAERLKGVDSTLKIQPAKLEDSAVYLCASSLSRSTDTQYFGPGTRLTVL.